The clone carrying this TCR beta chain was detected ten times or more. Its antigen is unknown. The data were taken from a study of identical twins. Study findings and constraints: Fewer insertions were carried by abundant cord blood beta clonotypes, but none was seen in memory repertoires.

From germline, CDR1 is SQVTM and CDR2 ANQGSEA. V was trimmed by 6 bases and J by 2 bases, leaving 12 bases between them. The CDR3 spans 13 residues. TCRdb recomputed calls from the 5' RACE reads with MiXCR, one row per CDR3 protein. The sample carries hundreds of thousands of distinct CDR3 sequences, approximately 6.1% recorded once. This receptor was identified in a man aged 18 to 30 in good health. Material: naive T cells sorted from blood. The rearrangement uses TRBV29-1 and TRBJ2-3; D ambiguous. The chain's CDR3 is CSVRPKLTDTQYF. CDR3 sequence (DNA): TGCAGCGTCCGACCGAAGCTCACAGATACGCAGTATTTT.